A single sample gave rise to the 28 T cell receptor beta chains below, sequenced in a study of CD8 T cells in Susac syndrome. RNA totalling about 0.45 to 1 ug underwent reverse transcription with random hexamers. TCRdb re-called the immunoSEQ multiplex PCR reads through MiXCR, storing one row per CDR3 protein. The sample consists of roughly 120,000 distinct CDR3 sequences, around 94% of them appearing once. The specimen sequenced was CD4+ T cells from PBMCs. The receptors originated from a human donor with multiple sclerosis.

J is TRBJ1-2 and V is TRBV6-5; D is uncertain. From germline, CDR1 is MNHEY and CDR2 SVGAGI. V was clipped by 0 bases and J by 7 bases, with 6 bases between them. The CDR3 has 12 amino acids. As DNA, the CDR3 is TGTGCCAGCAGTTACTCTCGCCGTGGCTACACCTTC. Amino acid sequence: CASSYSRRGYTF.

This sequence joins TRBV27 and TRBJ2-3; D is ambiguous. The CDR3 runs to 13 residues. V dropped 7 bases and J dropped 2 bases, with 10 bases sitting between them. The germline CDR1 and CDR2 sequences are MNHEY and SMNVEV (reference sequence). CDR3 nucleotide sequence: TGTGCCAGCACCCCCGCGGCCACAGATACGCAGTATTTT. Translation: CASTPAATDTQYF.

J is TRBJ2-3 and V is TRBV19, with 7 bases identical to TRBD1. The CDR3 runs 13 residues. CDR1 is LNHDA, CDR2 SQIVND, per germline (reference sequence). The ends lost 3 bases at V and 8 bases at J; junction bases unmatched: 5. The CDR3 region has the DNA TGTGCCAGTAGTATGTCCAGGGACAGTACGCAGTATTTT. As protein: CASSMSRDSTQYF.

This chain links TRBV7-9 with TRBJ1-3, with D perhaps TRBD1 (5 bases). In germline, CDR1 is SEHNR, CDR2 FQNEAQ (reference sequence). CDR3 length equals 11 residues. Trimming pared 11 bases from V and 4 bases from J, leaving 9 bases between. CDR3 nucleotides: TGTGCCTCGGACACAGGAAACACCATATATTTT. It is translated as CASDTGNTIYF.

The chain joins TRBV4-2 to TRBJ2-2; D might be TRBD1 (6 bases). This CDR3 has 15 amino acids. The V end was cut by 1 base, the J end by 6 bases, with 12 bases between. Germline CDR1 LGHNA, CDR2 YNFKEQ. The CDR3 spells CASSQGNRESGELFF. As DNA, the CDR3 is TGTGCCAGCAGCCAAGGGAACAGGGAATCCGGGGAGCTGTTTTTT.

The chain combines TRBV29-1 with TRBJ2-5, with a tentative D call TRBD2 (6 bases). The CDR3 contains 15 residues. Germline CDR1 reads SQVTM; CDR2 reads ANQGSEA. The V gene lost 2 bases and the J gene lost 8 bases, with 21 bases spanning the gap. CDR3 sequence: CSVERQGAGTPTQYF. Here the CDR3 DNA reads TGCAGCGTTGAAAGGCAGGGAGCGGGTACCCCCACCCAGTACTTC.

The rearrangement joins TRBV5-1 to TRBJ2-3, with D perhaps matching TRBD1 or TRBD2 (6 bases each). With 7 bases removed from V and 3 bases from J, the gap between germline ends came to 15 bases. CDR1 is SGHRS and CDR2 is YFSETQ in the germline V gene. The CDR3 runs to 14 residues. The CDR3 DNA reads as TGCGCCAGCTTCGTGGGGGGCACAACAGATACGCAGTATTTT. Translation: CASFVGGTTDTQYF.

The chain employs TRBV6-2 or TRBV6-3 and TRBJ2-4; D is undetermined. The CDR3 totals 16 residues. The V end lost 2 bases, the J end lost 1 base, and 12 bases lay between the germline ends. CDR1 MNHEY and CDR2 SVGEGT come from the germline V gene. The CDR3 loop is CASSYGSLGAKNIQYF. CDR3 bases: TGTGCCAGCAGTTACGGAAGCTTGGGCGCCAAAAACATTCAGTACTTC.

The V call is TRBV12-3 or TRBV12-4, the J call TRBJ1-5; the match to TRBD1 covers 7 bases. Trimming removed 7 bases from V and 4 bases from J; junction bases left unmatched: 10. The CDR3 runs to 15 residues. CDR3 in DNA: TGTGCCAGCACGGGGGGAGGGACAGAAAATCAGCCCCAGCATTTT. Translated: CASTGGGTENQPQHF.

The rearrangement joins TRBV3-1 to TRBJ1-1; a possible D gene is TRBD1 (5 bases). Looked up from germline, CDR1 is LGHDT and CDR2 is YNNKEL (reference sequence). The CDR3 runs to 16 residues. V lost 4 bases, J lost 1 base, and 16 bases lay in between. The CDR3 sequence: CASSPQDQGRNTEAFF. DNA for the CDR3: TGTGCCAGCAGCCCCCAAGACCAGGGAAGGAACACTGAAGCTTTCTTT.

The genes are TRBV7-9 and TRBJ1-1, with D maybe TRBD1 (5 bases). The length of the CDR3 is 12 residues. Per germline, CDR1 SEHNR and CDR2 FQNEAQ (reference sequence). V was pared by 5 bases and J by 11 bases, with 15 bases between. As DNA, the CDR3 is TGTGCCAGCAGCCCCATTGAGGAGGGGGCTTTCTTT. Its translation is CASSPIEEGAFF.

Written as DNA, the CDR3 is TGCGCCAGCAGCCAATTTCCGACAGGGGCCGCGGTGATGAACACTGAAGCTTTCTTT. Its translation is CASSQFPTGAAVMNTEAFF. The rearrangement uses TRBV4-1 and TRBJ1-1; 8 bases match TRBD1. The V gene's germline CDR1 is MGHRA and CDR2 YSYEKL. The CDR3 runs to 19 residues. Trimming took 2 bases from V and 0 from J; bases not matched to a gene: 14.

The chain uses TRBV29-1 and TRBJ2-2, with 10 bases matching TRBD1. The CDR3 sequence is 15 residues long. The germline CDR1 and CDR2 sequences are SQVTM and ANQGSEA. V shed 5 bases, J shed 2 bases, and the junction held 5 bases outside the gene matches. The DNA of the CDR3 is TGCAGCGTTCGGACAGGGGGGCCCAACACCGGGGAGCTGTTTTTT. Amino acid sequence: CSVRTGGPNTGELFF.

This rearrangement joins TRBV5-1 to TRBJ2-3, with a tentative D call TRBD1 (5 bases). V was trimmed by 2 bases and J by 4 bases, leaving 11 bases between them. This CDR3 has 14 residues. CDR1 is SGHRS, CDR2 YFSETQ, per germline. CDR3 DNA sequence: TGCGCCAGCAGCTTAATGACAGCACCAGATACGCAGTATTTT. It translates to CASSLMTAPDTQYF.

The chain employs TRBV18 and TRBJ2-7, with 9 bases that match TRBD1. CDR1 and CDR2 from the germline V gene are KGHSH and LQKENI. J lost 2 bases, V lost 3 bases, and 8 bases had no gene match. The CDR3 has 16 amino acids. The CDR3 nucleotides are TGTGCCAGCTCACCCCTGGGACAGGGCCTTACCTACGAGCAGTACTTC. Its translation is CASSPLGQGLTYEQYF.

The genes are TRBV2 and TRBJ1-1; D is possibly TRBD1 (6 bases). Germline CDR1 and CDR2: SNHLY and FYNNEI. The CDR3 spans 12 residues. V gave up 8 bases and J gave up 1 base, with 8 bases separating them. CDR3 sequence: CASDRRNTEAFF. The CDR3 DNA sequence: TGTGCCAGCGACAGGAGGAACACTGAAGCTTTCTTT.

This chain links TRBV7-9 with TRBJ1-5; no definite D call. The V end lost 0 bases, the J end lost 4 bases, and 13 bases lay between the germline ends. This CDR3 spans 16 amino acids. Germline V lookup: CDR1 SEHNR, CDR2 FQNEAQ (reference sequence). CDR3 coding DNA: TGTGCCAGCAGCTTAGCGGGCGGAGCCATTAATCAGCCCCAGCATTTT. It encodes CASSLAGGAINQPQHF.

J is TRBJ1-6 and V is TRBV11-2; no firm D call. The germline V and J ends were trimmed by 5 bases and 15 bases, with 11 bases remaining between them. The CDR3 spans 11 residues. Germline V CDR1 and CDR2: SGHAT, FQNNGV. CDR3 in amino acids: CASSHPRGLHF. The CDR3 nucleotides read TGTGCCAGCAGCCATCCCCGGGGCCTCCACTTT. The variable domain in full, with the rest retrieved from reference TRBV11-2 and TRBJ1-6, is EAGVAQSPRYKIIEKRQSVAFWCNPISGHATLYWYQQILGQGPKLLIQFQNNGVVDDSQLPKDRFSAERLKGVDSTLKIQPAKLEDSAVYLCASSHPRGLHFGNGTRLTVT.

Only one count was recorded for this clonotype. The chain has TRBV6-5 and TRBJ1-2; TRBD1 is a possible D gene (6 bases). The germline V gene encodes CDR1 MNHEY and CDR2 SVGAGI. V lost 0 bases to trimming and J lost 6 bases, with 17 bases between them. This CDR3 comprises 16 residues. The CDR3 DNA reads TGTGCCAGCAGTTACTCGAGGCAGGGGATAGACAATGGCTACACCTTC. This translates into CASSYSRQGIDNGYTF.

In nucleotides, the CDR3 is TGTGCCAGCAGCTGGGGACTAGCGGGAGAATACGAGCAGTACTTC. It translates to CASSWGLAGEYEQYF. The chain employs TRBV5-4 and TRBJ2-7, with 14 bases identical to TRBD2. Unmatched junction bases numbered 3, after V lost 3 bases and J lost 4 bases. The CDR3 sequence is 15 residues long. Germline V gene lookup returns CDR1 SGHNT and CDR2 YYREEE (reference sequence).

This chain uses TRBV29-1 with TRBJ2-1, with 12 bases matching TRBD2. V lost 7 bases to trimming and J lost 0 bases; unmatched junction nucleotides: 10. The CDR3 extends over 17 amino acids. CDR1 and CDR2 (germline): SQVTM, ANQGSEA. The CDR3 bases are TGCAGCGGCACCGGGACTAGCGGGCAGAGCTCCTACAATGAGCAGTTCTTC. The encoded protein is CSGTGTSGQSSYNEQFF.

The chain joins TRBV7-8 to TRBJ1-5, with TRBD1 identical over 10 bases. This CDR3 contains 17 residues. J gave up 0 bases and V 1 base, and 3 bases lay outside the gene matches. Looked up from germline, CDR1 is SGHVS and CDR2 is FQNEAQ. CDR3 in amino acids: CASSLGTGGISNQPQHF. For the CDR3, the DNA is TGTGCCAGCAGCTTAGGGACAGGGGGAATTAGCAATCAGCCCCAGCATTTT.

The rearrangement joins TRBV27 to TRBJ1-2; D is possibly TRBD1 (5 bases). CDR3 length equals 13 residues. From germline, CDR1 is MNHEY and CDR2 SMNVEV (reference sequence). Deletions cut 3 bases from V and 8 bases from J, with 13 bases between. This CDR3 reads CASSFRDARGYTF. The CDR3 nucleotides read TGTGCCAGCAGTTTCCGGGACGCTAGGGGCTACACCTTC.

The gene calls are TRBV19 and TRBJ1-2, with D possibly matching TRBD1 (6 bases). V was clipped by 3 bases and J by 0 bases, with 17 bases between them. Germline V CDR1 and CDR2: LNHDA, SQIVND (reference sequence). CDR3 length: 17 amino acids. The DNA of the CDR3 is TGTGCCAGTAGTATCACGGGACACCGACCGCCTAACTATGGCTACACCTTC. Its translation: CASSITGHRPPNYGYTF. The variable domain in full, completed from reference TRBV19 and TRBJ1-2, reads DGGITQSPKYLFRKEGQNVTLSCEQNLNHDAMYWYRQDPGQGLRLIYYSQIVNDFQKGDIAEGYSVSREKKESFPLTVTSAQKNPTAFYLCASSITGHRPPNYGYTFGSGTRLTVV.

The V call is TRBV12-3 or TRBV12-4, the J call TRBJ2-5; D is perhaps TRBD1 (6 bases). CDR3 size: 14 residues. V lost 6 bases to trimming and J lost 5 bases, with 16 bases between them. This chain's CDR3 is CASRARQVIETQYF. The CDR3 DNA follows: TGTGCCAGCAGGGCTAGACAGGTTATTGAGACCCAGTACTTC.

The chain links TRBV3-1 to TRBJ1-1; D unclear. The germline V gene has CDR1 LGHDT and CDR2 YNNKEL (reference sequence). V dropped 2 bases and J dropped 12 bases, with 22 bases sitting between them. The CDR3 sequence is 15 residues long. CDR3 sequence (DNA): TGTGCCAGCAGCCAATCTACAGCCCCTCTCACCGAAACTTTCTTT. The encoded protein is CASSQSTAPLTETFF.

V and J are TRBV5-6 and TRBJ2-3; tentative D call: TRBD2 (5 bases). The CDR3 length is 15 residues. The germline V gene has CDR1 SGHDT and CDR2 YYEEEE. V was pared by 0 bases and J by 4 bases, with 12 bases between. DNA of the CDR3: TGTGCCAGCAGCTTGGGGCTAGCAGCGGCAGATACGCAGTATTTT. It codes for CASSLGLAAADTQYF.

V usage is TRBV15 and J usage is TRBJ1-5; weak D call: TRBD1 (6 bases). V was cut by 5 bases and J by 2 bases, with 13 bases left in between. The germline V gene has CDR1 LNHNV and CDR2 YYDKDF (reference sequence). This CDR3 contains 15 residues. The CDR3 DNA follows: TGTGCCACCAGCGTCCAGGGGCCTGGCAATCAGCCCCAGCATTTT. Translated, it gives CATSVQGPGNQPQHF.